Described below is a single T cell receptor beta chain sequence and its context. This table comes from immunoSEQ multiplex PCR, and its TCRdb copy is limited to in-frame clones, with some not included. The sample lists about 87,000 clones; about 94% were seen once. V was clipped by 4 bases and J by 4 bases; unmatched bases: 6. The V gene's germline CDR1 is SGHRS and CDR2 YFSETQ. The CDR3 length is 15 residues. These data come from a study of T cell changes during pregnancy in multiple sclerosis. This clonotype was sampled from a female donor in good health, enrolled as a control in a pregnancy study. Sequences were derived from peripheral blood, sampled in the third trimester of pregnancy. J is TRBJ1-3 and V is TRBV5-1; 9 nucleotides match TRBD1. The CDR3 reads CASSLQGASGNTIYF. The CDR3 coding sequence is TGCGCCAGCAGCCTACAGGGGGCTTCCGGAAACACCATATATTTT.